Following are 7 T cell receptor beta chains from one sample sequenced in a study of T cell repertoires in cytomegalovirus infection. TCRdb fed the reads into MiXCR, producing one record per CDR3 protein. This table holds just under 500,000 distinct CDR3 sequences, roughly a third found once. The antigens these receptors bind are not known. Sequencing used cultured PBMCs, obtained from culture after CMV antigen stimulation. The receptor set was obtained from a human donor in good health (CMV status not recorded). Some clones in this sample may be carry-over from other donors' samples.

The rearrangement links TRBV20-1 to TRBJ2-3, with 9 bases fitting TRBD2. The CDR3 is 16 residues long. J was trimmed by 0 bases and V by 6 bases; bases with no gene match: 10. The V gene's germline CDR1 is DFQATT and CDR2 SNEGSKA (reference sequence). In DNA, the CDR3 is TGCAGTGCCCGAAGGGGCAGCGGGGGGAGCACAGATACGCAGTATTTT. This encodes CSARRGSGGSTDTQYF.

This chain joins TRBV7-3 and TRBJ1-1; TRBD1 is a possible D gene (6 bases). Trimming left V 0 bases short and J 3 bases short, with 8 bases between. There are 14 residues in the CDR3. Germline CDR1 is SGHTA and CDR2 is FQGTGA. CDR3 region: CASSLTAGDTEAFF. The CDR3 region has the DNA TGTGCCAGCAGCTTAACGGCAGGGGACACTGAAGCTTTCTTT.

This clonotype appeared a few times. J is TRBJ1-2 and V is TRBV20-1; D is undetermined. CDR1 and CDR2 from the germline V gene are DFQATT and SNEGSKA (reference sequence). This CDR3 comprises 14 residues. V shed 1 base and J shed 2 bases, with 11 bases lying between them. CDR3 amino acids: CSARVEMGNYGYTF. DNA for the CDR3: TGCAGTGCTAGAGTGGAGATGGGGAACTATGGCTACACCTTC.

The chain joins TRBV7-6 to TRBJ2-1; D is undetermined. In germline, CDR1 is SGHVS, CDR2 FNYEAQ. This CDR3 is 14 amino acids long. Trimming removed 7 bases from V and 0 bases from J, with 10 bases in between. The CDR3 DNA reads TGTGCCAGCACCCCCCTGAGCTCCTACAATGAGCAGTTCTTC. Translating it yields CASTPLSSYNEQFF.

The sample holds a few counts of this clonotype. V is TRBV7-2 and J is TRBJ2-3; TRBD1 agrees at 9 bases. This CDR3 contains 13 residues. Germline V gives CDR1 SGHTA, CDR2 FQGNSA. The trim removed 8 bases at V and 9 bases at J, leaving 9 bases unmatched. The CDR3 DNA is TGTGCCAGCCGGGACAGGGACAGATTGACGCAGTATTTT. The encoded protein is CASRDRDRLTQYF.

The V call is TRBV7-2, the J call TRBJ2-1; no clear D. V dropped 5 bases and J dropped 4 bases, with 12 bases sitting between them. The germline V gene encodes CDR1 SGHTA and CDR2 FQGNSA. CDR3 size: 14 residues. CDR3 bases: TGTGCCAGCAGCGGCGGTAGTGGTTACAATGAGCAGTTCTTC. Its translation: CASSGGSGYNEQFF. Complete variable domain (other parts from reference TRBV7-2 and TRBJ2-1): GAGVSQSPSNKVTEKGKDVELRCDPISGHTALYWYRQSLGQGLEFLIYFQGNSAPDKSGLPSDRFSAERTGGSVSTLTIQRTQQEDSAVYLCASSGGSGYNEQFFGPGTRLTVL.

The rearrangement joins TRBV6-2 or TRBV6-3 to TRBJ2-7; no clear D. The germline V and J ends were trimmed by 2 bases and 5 bases, with 7 bases remaining between them. The CDR3 loop spans 12 amino acids. The germline V gene encodes CDR1 MNHEY and CDR2 SVGEGT. CDR3: CASSYPTDEQYF. The CDR3 DNA sequence: TGTGCCAGCAGTTACCCTACCGACGAGCAGTACTTC.